Following are 5 T cell receptor beta chains from one sample sequenced in a study of blood T cell repertoires in COVID-19. Measured with immunoSEQ multiplex PCR; TCRdb has only the in-frame clones, and not every one. The table includes about 250,000 clones, roughly nine tenths detected once. Sequencing was done on a sample of PBMCs or T cells enriched from blood (not recorded which). The receptors originated from a woman aged 30 to 39 with acute COVID-19.

This clone was picked up a small number of times. The chain has TRBV6-2 or TRBV6-3 and TRBJ1-3; D unresolved. The CDR3 covers 14 residues. Germline CDR1 is MNHEY and CDR2 is SVGEGT. The V and J ends lost 2 bases and 0 bases respectively, with 5 bases between them. The CDR3 reads CASSYRDSGNTIYF. CDR3 nucleotide sequence: TGTGCCAGCAGTTACCGGGACTCTGGAAACACCATATATTTT.

This rearrangement joins TRBV11-3 to TRBJ1-6, with 7 bases lining up with TRBD1. Germline V gene lookup returns CDR1 SGHNT and CDR2 YENEEA. V shed 5 bases, J shed 5 bases, and the junction held 3 bases outside the gene matches. The CDR3 is made up of 14 amino acids. CDR3 region: CASSAGQHNSPLHF. CDR3 sequence (DNA): TGTGCCAGCAGCGCGGGACAGCATAATTCACCCCTCCACTTT.

J is TRBJ1-2 and V is TRBV19, with 7 bases identical to TRBD1. The CDR3 extends over 14 amino acids. Trimming at V came to 3 bases and at J to 7 bases, leaving 8 bases not matched to a gene. CDR1 LNHDA and CDR2 SQIVND come from the germline V gene (reference sequence). The CDR3 region has the DNA TGTGCCAGTAGTATCCCGGGACAGAAGGCTGGCTACACCTTC. Its protein product is CASSIPGQKAGYTF.

V and J are TRBV19 and TRBJ1-1; weak D call: TRBD1 (5 bases). Trimming took off 1 base at V and 8 bases at J, with 5 bases between the two ends. There are 11 residues in the CDR3. Per germline, CDR1 LNHDA and CDR2 SQIVND (reference sequence). DNA of the CDR3: TGTGCCAGTAGTATAGGGACAGAAGCTTTCTTT. It codes for CASSIGTEAFF.

This chain links TRBV7-2 with TRBJ2-5, with TRBD2 matching over 9 bases. This CDR3 has 15 amino acids. Germline V CDR1 and CDR2: SGHTA, FQGNSA. V trimming: 1 base; J trimming: 6 bases; junction bases outside the gene matches: 6. CDR3 sequence: CASSLDPAGGQTQYF. The CDR3 nucleotides read TGTGCCAGCAGCTTAGATCCAGCGGGAGGTCAGACCCAGTACTTC.